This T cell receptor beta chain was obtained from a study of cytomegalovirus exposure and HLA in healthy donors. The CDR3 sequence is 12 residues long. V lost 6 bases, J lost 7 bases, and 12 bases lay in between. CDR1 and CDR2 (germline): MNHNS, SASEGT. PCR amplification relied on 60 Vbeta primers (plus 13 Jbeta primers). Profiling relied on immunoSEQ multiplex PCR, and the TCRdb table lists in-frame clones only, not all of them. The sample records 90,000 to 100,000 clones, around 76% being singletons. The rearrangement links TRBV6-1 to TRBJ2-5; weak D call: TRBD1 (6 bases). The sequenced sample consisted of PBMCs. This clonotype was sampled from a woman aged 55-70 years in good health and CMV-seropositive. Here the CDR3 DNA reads TGTGCCAGCAGGCCGGACAGCGGGACCCAGTACTTC. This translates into CASRPDSGTQYF.